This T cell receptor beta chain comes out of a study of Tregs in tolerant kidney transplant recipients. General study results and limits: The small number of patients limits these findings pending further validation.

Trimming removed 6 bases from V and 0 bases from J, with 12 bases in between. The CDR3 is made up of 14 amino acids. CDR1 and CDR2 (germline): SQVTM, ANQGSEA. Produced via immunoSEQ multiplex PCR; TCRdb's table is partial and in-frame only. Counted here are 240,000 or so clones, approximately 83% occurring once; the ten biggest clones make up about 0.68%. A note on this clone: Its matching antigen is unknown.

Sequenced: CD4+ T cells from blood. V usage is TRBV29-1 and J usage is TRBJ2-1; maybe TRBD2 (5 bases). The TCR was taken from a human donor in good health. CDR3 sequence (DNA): TGCAGCGTCTATAGTGGGAGCTCCTACAATGAGCAGTTCTTC. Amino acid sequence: CSVYSGSSYNEQFF.